What follows are 8 T cell receptor beta chains derived from one specimen sequenced in a study of cytomegalovirus exposure and HLA in healthy donors. Use of 60 Vbeta and 13 Jbeta primers characterized the PCR. Clones were sequenced by immunoSEQ multiplex PCR, and TCRdb holds only the in-frame ones, with some missing. The sample gives around 170,000 clones, 78% of which show up once; around 3.1% is in the top ten. Sequenced: PBMCs. The receptors stem from a woman in her fifties or sixties in good health and CMV-seropositive.

The J gene is TRBJ1-1, the V gene TRBV19; no firm D call. Trimming shortened V by 2 bases and J by 4 bases, and 20 bases separated the two germline ends. The CDR3 spans 17 residues. Germline assignment: CDR1 LNHDA and CDR2 SQIVND (reference sequence). The CDR3 loop reads CASSILLRPGGSTEAFF. The CDR3 nucleotides are TGTGCCAGTAGTATACTCCTTCGACCGGGAGGGAGCACTGAAGCTTTCTTT.

This clone has more than one count but fewer than ten. V and J are TRBV28 and TRBJ2-7; TRBD2 might be the D (5 bases). Germline CDR1 is MDHEN and CDR2 is SYDVKM. Trimming removed 6 bases at V and 2 bases at J, with 29 bases between. This CDR3 is 19 amino acids long. The CDR3 loop is CASSLALSTGPVVTYEQYF. The CDR3 coding sequence is TGTGCCAGCAGCCTAGCCCTTTCGACTGGACCTGTGGTGACCTACGAGCAGTACTTC.

The chain joins TRBV27 to TRBJ2-3; TRBD1 agrees at 7 bases. Germline-derived CDR1 and CDR2 are MNHEY and SMNVEV (reference sequence). After removal of 6 bases from V and 3 bases from J, the junction contained 12 bases not matched to a gene. This CDR3 is 16 amino acids long. CDR3 DNA sequence: TGTGCCAGCAGCCCTCTAGGGGCAGGGGGAACAGATACGCAGTATTTT. Its protein product is CASSPLGAGGTDTQYF.

This clone was seen only a few times. The same CDR3 also results from other DNA sequences found in this sample. The chain carries TRBV2 and TRBJ2-3; D uncertain. Germline assignment: CDR1 SNHLY and CDR2 FYNNEI. The CDR3 loop spans 13 amino acids. V shed 4 bases and J shed 1 base, with 6 bases lying between them. CDR3 sequence (DNA): TGTGCCAGCAGTGGACAAGGCACAGATACGCAGTATTTT. Amino acid sequence: CASSGQGTDTQYF.

The chain recombines TRBV5-6 with TRBJ2-3, with D possibly TRBD1 on 5 matching bases. CDR1 is SGHDT, CDR2 YYEEEE, per germline. The ends were cut back, 4 bases at V and 5 bases at J, with 20 bases in the middle. CDR3 length: 16 amino acids. The CDR3 DNA reads as TGTGCCAGCAGCCCAACACCAGGGTTTAGTGAAGATACGCAGTATTTT. Its translation is CASSPTPGFSEDTQYF.

The chain joins TRBV5-1 to TRBJ1-4; 9 bases align to TRBD1. Germline CDR1 and CDR2: SGHRS and YFSETQ. Trimming took 4 bases from V and 8 from J; bases not matched to a gene: 12. CDR3 length equals 16 residues. CDR3 sequence: CASSATGTGLAEKLFF. In DNA form, the CDR3 reads TGCGCCAGCAGCGCGACCGGGACAGGGTTGGCGGAAAAACTGTTTTTT.

The chain combines TRBV6-1 with TRBJ2-3; tentatively, D is TRBD1 (6 bases). Germline V gene lookup returns CDR1 MNHNS and CDR2 SASEGT. This CDR3 has 12 residues. Between the trimmed V and J ends, which lost 5 bases and 6 bases, there was a span of 9 bases. CDR3 region: CASSHDRDTQYF. CDR3 coding DNA: TGTGCCAGCAGTCACGACAGGGATACGCAGTATTTT.

CDR3 protein: CASSPGTSGGDTDTQYF. The CDR3 DNA reads TGTGCCAGCAGCCCGGGGACTAGCGGGGGGGACACAGATACGCAGTATTTT. The rearrangement joins TRBV9 to TRBJ2-3; 16 positions match TRBD2. The CDR3 loop spans 17 amino acids. Trimming cost V 4 bases and J 2 bases; bases outside gene matches: 4. Germline V gene lookup returns CDR1 SGDLS and CDR2 YYNGEE.